These 29 T cell receptor beta chains came from one sample sequenced in a study of T cells after yellow fever vaccination. Each CDR3 protein is one row after TCRdb ran MiXCR on the 5' RACE reads. The table has approximately 240,000 distinct CDR3 sequences, 3.6% seen once. Specimen: PBMCs, collected 15 days after the yellow fever booster vaccination. The receptors here all came from a man between 18 and 29 years old who received the YFV17D yellow fever vaccine.

This clonotype has ten or more counts. The V and J genes are TRBV12-3 or TRBV12-4 and TRBJ2-1; D might be TRBD2 (6 bases). V was clipped by 8 bases and J by 1 base, with 15 bases between them. The CDR3 is made up of 15 amino acids. The CDR3: CASRGEWVSYNEQFF. As DNA, the CDR3 is TGTGCCAGCCGCGGGGAATGGGTATCCTACAATGAGCAGTTCTTC.

This clonotype was counted at least ten times. The chain combines TRBV6-5 with TRBJ2-1; TRBD1 aligns across 7 bases. Germline values: CDR1 MNHEY, CDR2 SVGAGI. With 6 bases clipped from V and 10 bases from J, the junction kept 6 bases outside the gene matches. The CDR3 is made up of 12 amino acids. The CDR3 DNA reads TGTGCCAGCAGCCAAACAGGGGACGAGCAGTTCTTC. It codes for CASSQTGDEQFF.

In its sample, this clonotype was seen many times. The chain employs TRBV4-1 and TRBJ2-1; unclear D gene. The CDR3 contains 12 residues. Deletions cut 2 bases from V and 9 bases from J, with 8 bases between. Germline loops: CDR1 MGHRA, CDR2 YSYEKL. CDR3 nucleotides: TGCGCCAGCAGCCAACGAAGCTCTGAGCAGTTCTTC. This gives the protein CASSQRSSEQFF.

This clonotype was seen at least ten times. The V and J genes are TRBV9 and TRBJ2-5, with TRBD2 matching over 13 bases. Germline V gene lookup returns CDR1 SGDLS and CDR2 YYNGEE. The CDR3 runs to 14 residues. The V and J ends lost 3 bases and 4 bases, in that order; junction bases with no gene match: 0. CDR3 DNA sequence: TGTGCCAGCAGCGGGACTAGCGGGGGAGAGACCCAGTACTTC. Its protein is CASSGTSGGETQYF.

This clonotype was detected many times. V and J are TRBV2 and TRBJ2-7; no firm D call. V lost 0 bases, J lost 0 bases, and 3 bases lay in between. The CDR3 is made up of 13 amino acids. Germline V gives CDR1 SNHLY, CDR2 FYNNEI. The CDR3 spells CASSEANSYEQYV. The CDR3 coding sequence is TGTGCCAGCAGTGAAGCCAACTCCTACGAGCAGTACGTC.

At least ten counts were recorded for this clonotype. This chain uses TRBV6-5 with TRBJ1-4, with a tentative D call TRBD1 (6 bases). This CDR3 spans 16 amino acids. From germline, CDR1 is MNHEY and CDR2 SVGAGI. V gave up 0 bases and J gave up 5 bases, with 13 bases separating them. The CDR3 sequence is CASSYSLGQQNEKLFF. DNA for the CDR3: TGTGCCAGCAGTTACTCGCTTGGACAGCAGAATGAAAAACTGTTTTTT.

The V and J genes are TRBV19 and TRBJ2-1, with D uncertain. CDR3 length: 11 residues. CDR1 is LNHDA, CDR2 SQIVND, per germline (reference sequence). Trimming shortened V by 1 base and J by 9 bases, and 4 bases separated the two germline ends. CDR3 sequence (DNA): TGTGCCAGTAGTATAGCCGGTGAGCAGTTCTTC. Protein sequence: CASSIAGEQFF. The full variable domain, rest sourced from reference TRBV19 and TRBJ2-1, is DGGITQSPKYLFRKEGQNVTLSCEQNLNHDAMYWYRQDPGQGLRLIYYSQIVNDFQKGDIAEGYSVSREKKESFPLTVTSAQKNPTAFYLCASSIAGEQFFGPGTRLTVL.

This clonotype has ten or more counts. The rearrangement uses TRBV7-6 and TRBJ1-1; tentative D call: TRBD1 (5 bases). Germline CDR1 is SGHVS and CDR2 is FNYEAQ. This CDR3 is 18 amino acids long. V lost 3 bases and J lost 1, with 21 bases in between. The CDR3 is CASSFSSGGLDGNTEAFF. The CDR3 region has the DNA TGTGCCAGCAGCTTTAGCTCCGGGGGACTAGATGGGAACACTGAAGCTTTCTTT.

This chain uses TRBV19 with TRBJ1-5; D possibly corresponds to TRBD1 (6 bases). The CDR3 sequence is 13 residues long. Per germline, CDR1 LNHDA and CDR2 SQIVND (reference sequence). V was trimmed by 9 bases and J by 7 bases, leaving 16 bases between them. The CDR3 nucleotides read TGTGCCAGCCGATCCGGGACAACCCAGCCCCAGCATTTT. Its protein is CASRSGTTQPQHF.

In its sample, this clonotype was seen many times. Written as DNA, the CDR3 is TGCAGCGTTGACTCAGGGTATGCCCAAGAGACCCAGTACTTC. This translates into CSVDSGYAQETQYF. The chain carries TRBV29-1 and TRBJ2-5; possibly TRBD1 for D (5 bases). This CDR3 has 14 amino acids. Trimming cost V 3 bases and J 1 base, with 12 bases left between them. Germline V lookup: CDR1 SQVTM, CDR2 ANQGSEA.

This clonotype was detected many times. The CDR3: CAISDSSDPYEQYV. The DNA for the CDR3 is TGTGCCATCAGTGACTCTAGCGACCCCTACGAGCAGTACGTC. V and J are TRBV10-3 and TRBJ2-7, with D possibly matching TRBD2 (6 bases). Deletions cut 3 bases from V and 2 bases from J, with 11 bases between. The CDR3 totals 14 residues. Germline CDR1 reads ENHRY; CDR2 reads SYGVKD.

This clonotype occurred many times. V is TRBV12-3 or TRBV12-4 and J is TRBJ1-1; the D is unclear. The CDR3 has 16 amino acids. The V gene lost 6 bases and the J gene lost 1 base, with 18 bases spanning the gap. The CDR3 is CASRAGRLLSNTEAFF. The CDR3 DNA is TGTGCCAGCAGGGCCGGGCGGTTGTTGTCGAACACTGAAGCTTTCTTT.

This clonotype was counted many times. The genes are TRBV7-2 and TRBJ1-2; no firm D call. V was cut by 2 bases and J by 8 bases, with 9 bases left in between. This CDR3 is 12 amino acids long. Germline CDR1 SGHTA, CDR2 FQGNSA. In DNA, the CDR3 is TGTGCCAGCAGCTTACTTCCTTGGGGCTACACCTTC. Its protein is CASSLLPWGYTF.

This clonotype was picked up many times. The gene calls are TRBV5-1 and TRBJ2-2; the D is unclear. Germline CDR1 SGHRS, CDR2 YFSETQ. Trimming left V 6 bases short and J 3 bases short, with 12 bases between. CDR3 length: 14 amino acids. The CDR3 DNA is TGCGCCAGCACCTCCCTCGAGTACACCGGGGAGCTGTTTTTT. Translating it yields CASTSLEYTGELFF.

This clonotype was seen repeatedly, ten times or more. J is TRBJ1-2 and V is TRBV28; D is unclear. V lost 8 bases, J lost 8 bases, and 18 bases lay in between. The CDR3 runs 13 residues. The germline V gene has CDR1 MDHEN and CDR2 SYDVKM. Written as DNA, the CDR3 is TGTGCCAGCTCCCTCACGGGATTTTTCGGCTACACCTTC. As protein: CASSLTGFFGYTF.

This clonotype was recorded at least ten times. The chain has TRBV20-1 and TRBJ2-6; D is ambiguous. The CDR3 covers 15 residues. Germline V lookup: CDR1 DFQATT, CDR2 SNEGSKA (reference sequence). The V end lost 4 bases, the J end lost 4 bases, and 14 bases lay between the germline ends. The CDR3 here is CSATRPAPGANVLTF. CDR3 DNA: TGCAGTGCTACTCGACCAGCCCCGGGGGCCAACGTCCTGACTTTC.

This clonotype appeared many times. This chain uses TRBV7-2 with TRBJ2-7; 9 bases line up with TRBD1. CDR1 is SGHTA and CDR2 is FQGNSA in the germline V gene. Trimming cost V 5 bases and J 5 bases; bases outside gene matches: 4. The CDR3 has 13 residues. The CDR3 is CASSIYRGHEQYV. The CDR3 DNA is TGTGCCAGCAGCATATACAGGGGGCACGAGCAGTACGTC.

The sample holds many counts of this clonotype. The rearrangement uses TRBV4-3 and TRBJ1-2; D gene unclear. V lost 1 base and J 8 bases, leaving 11 bases between the germline ends. The CDR3 has 13 residues. Germline V lookup: CDR1 LGHNA, CDR2 YSLEER. CDR3 sequence (DNA): TGCGCCAGCAGCCAAGGAGCCCTGGGGGGCTACACCTTC. This sequence encodes CASSQGALGGYTF.

This clonotype was seen repeatedly, ten times or more. J is TRBJ1-3 and V is TRBV28; D possibly corresponds to TRBD1 (6 bases). V was cut by 10 bases and J by 4 bases, with 17 bases left in between. Germline CDR1 is MDHEN and CDR2 is SYDVKM. This CDR3 comprises 14 residues. The CDR3 DNA reads as TGTGCCACCAGATCCTGGACAGAAGGAAACACCATATATTTT. Its translation is CATRSWTEGNTIYF.

This clonotype appeared many times. The genes are TRBV7-9 and TRBJ1-5; no clear D gene. The V and J ends lost 1 base and 4 bases respectively, with 14 bases between them. The CDR3 is 16 residues long. Germline assignment: CDR1 SEHNR and CDR2 FQNEAQ (reference sequence). The CDR3: CASSLGVSRDNQPQHF. As DNA, the CDR3 is TGTGCCAGCAGCTTAGGTGTCAGCCGAGATAATCAGCCCCAGCATTTT. Variable domain in full (rest from reference TRBV7-9 and TRBJ1-5): DTGVSQNPRHKITKRGQNVTFRCDPISEHNRLYWYRQTLGQGPEFLTYFQNEAQLEKSRLLSDRFSAERPKGSFSTLEIQRTEQGDSAMYLCASSLGVSRDNQPQHFGDGTRLSIL.

This clonotype was detected only a few times. The chain carries TRBV15 and TRBJ2-3; D unresolved. The V gene's germline CDR1 is LNHNV and CDR2 YYDKDF (reference sequence). The CDR3 length is 15 residues. V lost 3 bases and J 3 bases, leaving 13 bases between the germline ends. CDR3 amino acids: CATSSVGYLTDTQYF. The CDR3 coding sequence is TGTGCCACCAGCAGCGTCGGATATCTAACAGATACGCAGTATTTT.

This clonotype was seen ten or more times. V usage is TRBV4-3 and J usage is TRBJ1-4; unclear D gene. Germline assignment: CDR1 LGHNA and CDR2 YSLEER. V lost 0 bases and J 10 bases, leaving 9 bases between the germline ends. The CDR3 consists of 13 residues. DNA for the CDR3: TGCGCCAGCAGCCAAGACGTGTTCGGAAAACTGTTTTTT. Amino acid sequence: CASSQDVFGKLFF.

Many counts were recorded for this clonotype. One end of the junction fails to match germline, which may point to a read error. The rearrangement joins TRBV5-1 to TRBJ2-7, with no clear D. Germline V gene lookup returns CDR1 SGHRS and CDR2 YFSETQ. The CDR3 runs 11 residues. The CDR3 region is CASSSDYEQYF. For the CDR3, the DNA is TGTGCCAGCTCATCTGATTACGAGCAGTACTTC.

This clonotype was seen repeatedly, ten times or more. The rearrangement uses TRBV21-1 and TRBJ1-1. TRBV21-1 is deemed a pseudogene. There are 16 residues in the CDR3. The CDR3 here is CASRSPQGPGGTEAFF. DNA of the CDR3: TGTGCCAGCAGATCCCCCCAAGGGCCCGGTGGCACTGAAGCTTTCTTT.

There are a few counts of this clonotype. The rearrangement links TRBV27 to TRBJ1-5, with D perhaps TRBD1 (6 bases). Trimming left V 5 bases short and J 0 bases short, with 17 bases between. The CDR3 covers 17 residues. The V gene's germline CDR1 is MNHEY and CDR2 SMNVEV (reference sequence). The CDR3 DNA reads as TGTGCCAGCAGTCTCTCCGGGACAACTCATAGCAATCAGCCCCAGCATTTT. It encodes CASSLSGTTHSNQPQHF.

This clonotype was recorded at least ten times. This chain joins TRBV7-2 and TRBJ2-1, with D possibly being TRBD1 (5 bases). Germline V CDR1 and CDR2: SGHTA, FQGNSA. The CDR3 runs 13 residues. Trimming pared 10 bases from V and 7 bases from J, leaving 17 bases between. CDR3 DNA: TGTGCCACTGCCCAGGGAAATGAAAATGAGCAGTTCTTC. Residues: CATAQGNENEQFF.

This clonotype came up many times. This rearrangement joins TRBV4-2 to TRBJ2-1, with 8 bases aligning to TRBD1. The CDR3 totals 15 residues. Germline V gene sequence: CDR1 LGHNA, CDR2 YNFKEQ. The V segment lost 1 base and the J segment 6 bases; nucleotides outside the gene matches: 5. The CDR3 loop is CASSQARGRINEQFF. The CDR3, as DNA: TGTGCCAGCAGCCAAGCCAGGGGGCGGATCAATGAGCAGTTCTTC.

This clonotype was counted ten times or more. The chain carries TRBV6-2 or TRBV6-3 and TRBJ1-1; 7 bases line up with TRBD1. The germline V gene encodes CDR1 MNHEY and CDR2 SVGEGT. CDR3 length: 14 amino acids. Trimming at V came to 7 bases and at J to 1 base, leaving 6 bases not matched to a gene. The CDR3 DNA follows: TGTGCCAGCACGACAGGGAATACGAACACTGAAGCTTTCTTT. Residues: CASTTGNTNTEAFF.

This clonotype was observed many times. The chain combines TRBV20-1 with TRBJ2-7, with 7 bases fitting TRBD1. Germline lookup yields CDR1 DFQATT and CDR2 SNEGSKA (reference sequence). The CDR3 sequence is 12 residues long. The V segment lost 3 bases and the J segment 3 bases; nucleotides outside the gene matches: 2. The CDR3 sequence is CSARGQNYEQYF. Here the CDR3 DNA reads TGCAGTGCTAGGGGACAGAACTACGAGCAGTACTTC.